The 16 T cell receptor beta chains listed next were all sequenced from one sample in a study of blood T cell repertoires in COVID-19. The repertoire was sequenced with immunoSEQ multiplex PCR; TCRdb's copy has only in-frame clones and lacks some. The table has more than 75,000 clones, 84% seen once; the top ten hold approximately 25%. The sequenced sample was peripheral blood. These receptors were taken from a man in his fifties or sixties with acute or convalescent COVID-19.

The genes are TRBV5-4 and TRBJ2-3; D is uncertain. This CDR3 spans 15 amino acids. Germline V CDR1 and CDR2: SGHNT, YYREEE (reference sequence). The V end was cut by 4 bases, the J end by 1 base, with 13 bases between. CDR3 nucleotide sequence: TGTGCCAGCAGCCCTAACGCGCGTGGCACAGATACGCAGTATTTT. Protein product: CASSPNARGTDTQYF.

The chain carries TRBV9 and TRBJ1-6; 8 bases align to TRBD1. The V gene's germline CDR1 is SGDLS and CDR2 YYNGEE. The CDR3 loop spans 15 amino acids. Unmatched junction bases numbered 4, after V lost 3 bases and J lost 5 bases. The CDR3, as DNA: TGTGCCAGCAGCGCCGACAGGGGCAATAATTCACCCCTCCACTTT. This translates into CASSADRGNNSPLHF. The full variable domain, with the rest looked up from reference TRBV9 and TRBJ1-6, is DSGVTQTPKHLITATGQRVTLRCSPRSGDLSVYWYQQSLDQGLQFLIQYYNGEERAKGNILERFSAQQFPDLHSELNLSSLELGDSALYFCASSADRGNNSPLHFGNGTRLTVT.

The CDR3 here is CASSSSGTSYEQYF. The CDR3 DNA reads as TGTGCCAGCAGCTCTAGCGGGACTTCCTACGAGCAGTACTTC. The chain links TRBV7-9 to TRBJ2-7; 9 bases align to TRBD2. Germline trimming cut 4 bases from V and 1 base from J; bases unmatched to any gene: 2. Germline lookup yields CDR1 SEHNR and CDR2 FQNEAQ (reference sequence). The CDR3 is 14 residues long.

The chain employs TRBV15 and TRBJ1-1; no clear D gene. Germline V gene lookup returns CDR1 LNHNV and CDR2 YYDKDF (reference sequence). V was trimmed by 3 bases and J by 4 bases, leaving 12 bases between them. CDR3 length equals 14 residues. CDR3 nucleotide sequence: TGTGCCACCAGCAGTAGAGAACAGAGCACTGAAGCTTTCTTT. This translates into CATSSREQSTEAFF.

The chain joins TRBV18 to TRBJ2-7, with 8 nucleotides matching TRBD1. The CDR3 consists of 16 residues. Trimming at V came to 1 base and at J to 7 bases, leaving 12 bases not matched to a gene. Germline CDR1 and CDR2: KGHSH and LQKENI. In DNA form, the CDR3 reads TGTGCCAGCTCACCACGGGGGACGGACAGGGTTGGTGAGCAGTACTTC. Protein product: CASSPRGTDRVGEQYF.

This clone has a handful of counts. The chain couples TRBV11-2 to TRBJ2-7, with D perhaps matching TRBD2 (6 bases). V lost 4 bases and J lost 3, with 19 bases in between. This CDR3 is 16 amino acids long. Germline V gene lookup returns CDR1 SGHAT and CDR2 FQNNGV. The CDR3 protein is CASSSLAGKSLYEQYF. DNA for the CDR3: TGTGCCAGCAGCTCCTTGGCGGGGAAATCACTCTACGAGCAGTACTTC. Full variable domain (missing parts from reference TRBV11-2 and TRBJ2-7): EAGVAQSPRYKIIEKRQSVAFWCNPISGHATLYWYQQILGQGPKLLIQFQNNGVVDDSQLPKDRFSAERLKGVDSTLKIQPAKLEDSAVYLCASSSLAGKSLYEQYFGPGTRLTVT.

The J gene is TRBJ2-5, the V gene TRBV28, with 13 nucleotides matching TRBD2. The CDR3 is 15 amino acids. Germline values: CDR1 MDHEN, CDR2 SYDVKM. Trimming cost V 6 bases and J 4 bases; bases outside gene matches: 5. The CDR3 coding sequence is TGTGCCAGCAGGACTAGCGGGGGGCGGGGAGAGACCCAGTACTTC. Translation gives CASRTSGGRGETQYF.

The chain couples TRBV6-6 to TRBJ1-5; no reliable D call. V was trimmed by 2 bases and J by 0 bases, leaving 8 bases between them. Germline-derived CDR1 and CDR2 are MNHNY and SVGAGI (reference sequence). The CDR3 sequence is 15 residues long. In nucleotides, the CDR3 is TGTGCCAGCAGTTACGGAGCAGCTAGCAATCAGCCCCAGCATTTT. Protein sequence: CASSYGAASNQPQHF.

The J gene is TRBJ2-5, the V gene TRBV5-3, with D possibly matching TRBD2 (6 bases). TRBV5-3 is reported as an ORF; its role is uncertain. The CDR3 covers 15 residues. Trimming stripped 3 bases from V and 5 bases from J, with 17 bases between. This chain's CDR3 is CARSSSTSCEETQYF. CDR3 DNA: TGTGCCAGAAGCTCCTCGACTAGTTGTGAGGAGACCCAGTACTTC.

This clone was found once. This sequence joins TRBV3-1 (or the pseudogene TRBV3-2) and TRBJ2-5; 10 positions agree with TRBD2. The V and J ends lost 1 base and 2 bases, in that order; junction bases with no gene match: 7. This CDR3 has 17 amino acids. The germline V gene has CDR1 LGHDT and CDR2 YNNKEL (reference sequence). CDR3 bases: TGTGCCAGCAGCCAAGTGTCGAATAGCGGGGGGCAAGAGACCCAGTACTTC. Protein sequence: CASSQVSNSGGQETQYF.

This clone appeared a few times. The J gene is TRBJ2-7, the V gene TRBV27; 8 bases are a match to TRBD1. CDR1 and CDR2 from the germline V gene are MNHEY and SMNVEV (reference sequence). CDR3 length: 15 amino acids. Trimming took 6 bases from V and 1 from J; bases not matched to a gene: 8. The CDR3 DNA reads TGTGCCAGCAGCCCCAGGGACAGGATATCCTACGAGCAGTACGTC. It specifies CASSPRDRISYEQYV.

The chain recombines TRBV11-2 with TRBJ2-7; 11 bases agree with TRBD1. The CDR3 sequence is 15 residues long. CDR1 and CDR2 from the germline V gene are SGHAT and FQNNGV. V shed 3 bases and J 4 bases; nucleotides not matched to a gene: 5. The CDR3 loop reads CASSFSGQGAYEQYV. In nucleotides, the CDR3 is TGTGCCAGCAGCTTTTCTGGACAGGGGGCATACGAGCAGTACGTC.

The rearrangement joins TRBV28 to TRBJ2-7, with 11 bases fitting TRBD2. Germline V CDR1 and CDR2: MDHEN, SYDVKM. This CDR3 comprises 15 residues. Losses at the gene ends were 5 bases for V and 2 bases for J; bases not matched to a gene: 5. CDR3 amino acids: CASSITSGGTYEQYF. The CDR3 DNA sequence: TGTGCCAGCAGTATAACTAGCGGGGGTACCTACGAGCAGTACTTC. The whole variable domain, remainder taken from reference TRBV28 and TRBJ2-7, is DVKVTQSSRYLVKRTGEKVFLECVQDMDHENMFWYRQDPGLGLRLIYFSYDVKMKEKGDIPEGYSVSREKKERFSLILESASTNQTSMYLCASSITSGGTYEQYFGPGTRLTVT.

The CDR3, as DNA: TGTGCCAGCAGCTCAAAAGGGGGCCCAACAGGGACCTTCGGCTACGAGCAGTACTTC. The encoded protein is CASSSKGGPTGTFGYEQYF. The rearrangement links TRBV11-2 to TRBJ2-7, with TRBD1 matching over 7 bases. Germline V gene lookup returns CDR1 SGHAT and CDR2 FQNNGV. The CDR3 is 19 amino acids. Trimming took 4 bases from V and 3 from J; bases not matched to a gene: 21.

This chain links TRBV6-5 with TRBJ2-7, with D possibly TRBD2 on 6 matching bases. V was pared by 6 bases and J by 2 bases, with 17 bases between. Germline CDR1 and CDR2: MNHEY and SVGAGI. The CDR3 covers 15 residues. The CDR3 DNA reads TGTGCCAGCAGACCACTGGGGGGAGACCCCTACGAGCAGTACTTC. Translated: CASRPLGGDPYEQYF.

The chain is built from TRBV2 and TRBJ1-6; tentative D call: TRBD1 (6 bases). The CDR3 is 11 amino acids. Trimming pared 1 base from V and 16 bases from J, leaving 8 bases between. CDR1 and CDR2 from the germline V gene are SNHLY and FYNNEI. CDR3 in amino acids: CASSEGTALHF. The CDR3 nucleotides read TGTGCCAGCAGTGAAGGGACAGCTCTCCACTTT. The whole variable domain, filled in from reference TRBV2 and TRBJ1-6, reads EPEVTQTPSHQVTQMGQEVILRCVPISNHLYFYWYRQILGQKVEFLVSFYNNEISEKSEIFDDQFSVERPDGSNFTLKIRSTKLEDSAMYFCASSEGTALHFGNGTRLTVT.